A selection of T cell receptor beta chains follows, all from one sample in a study of blood T cell repertoires in COVID-19. Sequencing was performed with immunoSEQ multiplex PCR; in TCRdb, only in-frame clones are kept and a portion is missing. Of 300,000 or so clones in the sample, 87% were seen once. The sample was peripheral blood. Receptors were obtained from a man aged 50-60 years with active or convalescent COVID-19. Each CDR3 is given with its conserved first and last residue. Fields, in order: D gene, V gene, J gene, clone size, CDR3 protein, CDR3 DNA. D genes are given only for firm matches. The listing skips clone size in some rows; elsewhere it reads once, few, many or a size class.

.,TRBV7-8,TRBJ1-2,once,CASSLPGPYGYTF,TGTGCCAGCAGCTTGCCAGGGCCCTATGGCTACACCTTC
.,TRBV18,TRBJ1-4,once,CASAREQVVGKLFF,TGTGCCAGCGCACGGGAGCAGGTGGTCGGAAAACTGTTTTTT
.,TRBV10-3,TRBJ2-5,.,CAINVASGETQYF,TGTGCCATCAATGTCGCCTCCGGAGAGACCCAGTACTTC
TRBD1,TRBV19,TRBJ1-2,.,CASRPGQGIGYGYTF,TGTGCCAGTAGGCCTGGACAGGGAATTGGCTATGGCTACACCTTC
TRBD1,TRBV9,TRBJ1-6,.,CASSAPGQGRSSPLHF,TGTGCCAGCAGCGCCCCGGGACAGGGAAGAAGTTCACCCCTCCACTTT
TRBD1,TRBV6-6,TRBJ1-1,.,CASSSSGQATEAFF,TGTGCCAGCAGTTCCTCAGGACAGGCCACGGAGGCTTTCTTT
.,TRBV6-1,TRBJ1-5,.,CASSGLGSGDQPQHF,TGTGCCAGCAGTGGCCTAGGGAGTGGAGATCAGCCCCAGCATTTT
TRBD1,TRBV3-1/TRBV3-2,TRBJ2-3,.,CASSLGTGSDTQYF,TGTGCCAGCAGCCTCGGGACAGGTTCAGATACGCAGTATTTT
.,TRBV6-1,TRBJ1-2,.,CASSEGRGYGYTF,TGTGCCAGCAGTGAGGGACGGGGGTACGGCTACACCTTC
TRBD2,TRBV18,TRBJ2-3,.,CASSPTSGRGQDTQYF,TGTGCCAGCTCACCGACTAGCGGGAGGGGTCAAGATACGCAGTATTTT
TRBD1,TRBV19,TRBJ1-5,.,CASSTGGGQPQHF,TGTGCCAGTAGTACAGGGGGTGGTCAGCCCCAGCATTTT
TRBD2,TRBV25-1,TRBJ2-1,.,CASSTSGRAAYNEQFF,TGTGCCAGCAGTACTAGCGGGAGGGCGGCCTACAATGAGCAGTTCTTC
.,TRBV11-2,TRBJ2-3,.,CASSLARGGADTQYF,TGTGCCAGCAGCTTAGCGCGAGGGGGGGCAGATACGCAGTATTTT
.,TRBV4-2,TRBJ2-7,once,CASSQALRQETSSYEQYF,TGTGCCAGCAGCCAAGCATTAAGACAGGAGACGAGCTCCTACGAGCAGTACTTC
TRBD2,TRBV7-2,TRBJ2-2,.,CASSLDSGWGTGELFF,TGTGCCAGCAGCTTAGATAGCGGGTGGGGAACCGGGGAGCTGTTTTTT
TRBD2,TRBV2,TRBJ2-5,.,CASSEELAGAGQETQYF,TGTGCCAGCAGTGAAGAACTAGCGGGGGCCGGGCAAGAGACCCAGTACTTC
TRBD1,TRBV28,TRBJ1-1,once,CASSLWTGTMNTEAFF,TGTGCCAGCAGTTTATGGACAGGGACAATGAACACTGAAGCTTTCTTT
TRBD1,TRBV2,TRBJ1-6,.,CASSDRDSPLHF,TGTGCCAGCAGCGACAGGGATTCACCCCTCCACTTT
TRBD1,TRBV5-1,TRBJ2-5,.,CASSLSGTGLQETQYF,TGCGCCAGCAGCTTATCCGGGACAGGGCTCCAAGAGACCCAGTACTTC
TRBD1,TRBV18,TRBJ2-7,.,CASSPGTGLSYEQYF,TGTGCCAGCTCACCGGGGACAGGGCTCTCCTACGAGCAGTACTTC
.,TRBV7-7,TRBJ2-3,.,CASSFSSSADTQYF,TGTGCCAGCAGCTTCTCGAGCAGCGCAGATACGCAGTATTTT
.,TRBV5-1,TRBJ1-1,few,CASSLVQGGTEAFF,TGCGCCAGCAGCTTGGTGCAGGGTGGCACTGAAGCTTTCTTT
TRBD1,TRBV30,TRBJ1-6,.,CAWRDRNYSPLHF,TGTGCCTGGCGGGACAGAAATTATTCACCCCTCCACTTT
TRBD1,TRBV4-1,TRBJ2-3,.,CASSPWDRAADTQYF,TGCGCCAGCAGCCCCTGGGACAGGGCGGCAGATACGCAGTATTTT
.,TRBV4-2,TRBJ1-5,.,CASSQEAQGPQPQHF,TGTGCCAGCAGCCAAGAGGCTCAGGGGCCTCAGCCCCAGCATTTT
.,TRBV18,TRBJ1-1,.,CASSPNLRTEAFF,TGTGCCAGCTCACCAAATTTGCGCACTGAAGCTTTCTTT
.,TRBV7-2,TRBJ1-2,.,CASSFFKDRPLTF,TGTGCCAGCAGCTTTTTTAAGGACAGACCGTTGACCTTC
.,TRBV3-1/TRBV3-2,TRBJ2-3,.,CASSQGHSHTDTQYF,TGTGCCAGCAGCCAAGGGCACAGTCACACAGATACGCAGTATTTT
TRBD1,TRBV28,TRBJ1-2,.,CASSIPTGGPYGYTF,TGTGCCAGCAGTATACCGACAGGGGGGCCCTATGGCTACACCTTC
.,TRBV28,TRBJ1-2,.,CASSLDTGDGGYTF,TGTGCCAGCAGTTTAGATACGGGGGACGGTGGCTACACCTTC
TRBD1,TRBV6-6,TRBJ1-2,.,CASRQGTGGNYGYTF,TGTGCCAGCAGACAGGGGACAGGGGGAAACTATGGCTACACCTTC
TRBD1,TRBV4-2,TRBJ1-1,once,CASSPLGQTTGTEAFF,TGTGCCAGCAGCCCTTTGGGACAGACAACGGGCACTGAAGCTTTCTTT
.,TRBV6-5,TRBJ1-5,once,CASSVHILSNQPQHF,TGTGCCAGCAGCGTCCACATCCTTAGCAATCAGCCCCAGCATTTT
.,TRBV20-1,TRBJ2-7,.,CSASRGLEQYF,TGCAGTGCTAGTCGGGGGTTGGAGCAGTACTTC
.,TRBV7-2,TRBJ2-5,.,CASSLTLSGTQYF,TGTGCCAGCAGCTTGACGCTATCGGGGACCCAGTACTTC
.,TRBV5-1,TRBJ2-6,once,CASSLLGFGSGANVLTF,TGCGCCAGCAGCTTGCTTGGCTTTGGCTCTGGGGCCAACGTCCTGACTTTC
.,TRBV5-4,TRBJ2-2,.,CASSLGGQTPNTGELFF,TGTGCCAGCAGCTTGGGTGGACAGACCCCGAACACCGGGGAGCTGTTTTTT
.,TRBV24-1,TRBJ2-2,.,CATSDYRMANTGELFF,TGTGCCACCAGTGATTACAGGATGGCGAACACCGGGGAGCTGTTTTTT
TRBD1,TRBV6-2/TRBV6-3,TRBJ1-1,.,CASSSVRGGQTGTEAFF,TGTGCCAGCAGCTCCGTGAGAGGGGGCCAGACGGGCACTGAAGCTTTCTTT
TRBD2,TRBV5-1,TRBJ2-5,.,CASSSLAGGAGGETQYF,TGCGCCAGCAGCTCCCTCGCGGGGGGAGCGGGAGGAGAGACCCAGTACTTC
TRBD2,TRBV19,TRBJ2-1,.,CASRKSGGAGLNEQFF,TGTGCCAGTAGGAAAAGCGGGGGGGCCGGGTTAAATGAGCAGTTCTTC
.,TRBV15,TRBJ1-1,.,CATSRAGQNTEAFF,TGTGCCACCAGCAGAGCTGGGCAGAACACTGAAGCTTTCTTT
.,TRBV2,TRBJ1-4,.,CASTGGSGEKLFF,TGTGCCAGCACTGGAGGTTCTGGGGAAAAACTGTTTTTT
TRBD1,TRBV7-2,TRBJ1-1,.,CASSLPRQGPTEAFF,TGTGCCAGCAGCTTACCGAGACAGGGTCCCACTGAAGCTTTCTTT
TRBD1,TRBV12-5,TRBJ2-5,.,CASGLGQGYQETQYF,TGTGCTAGTGGTTTGGGACAGGGGTACCAAGAGACCCAGTACTTC
.,TRBV15,TRBJ2-1,.,CATSRDRGLRGREQFF,TGTGCCACCAGCAGAGATCGGGGGTTAAGGGGTAGGGAGCAGTTCTTC
.,TRBV18,TRBJ2-3,.,CASSTSADTQYF,TGTGCCAGCTCCACCTCAGCGGATACGCAGTATTTT
.,TRBV28,TRBJ1-6,.,CASHRGSPLHF,TGTGCCAGCCACCGCGGGTCACCCCTCCACTTT
.,TRBV10-3,TRBJ2-3,.,CAISEVSGTTDTQYF,TGTGCCATCAGTGAGGTATCGGGGACTACAGATACGCAGTATTTT
.,TRBV27,TRBJ2-2,.,CASGDRADALGGRGTGELFF,TGTGCCAGCGGCGACAGGGCCGACGCACTCGGGGGTCGTGGCACCGGGGAGCTGTTTTTT
.,TRBV11-3,TRBJ2-1,.,CASSLAGDREQFF,TGTGCCAGCAGCTTAGCAGGGGATCGTGAGCAGTTCTTC
TRBD1,TRBV5-1,TRBJ2-7,.,CASSRPDRVHEQYF,TGCGCCAGCAGCCGACCGGACAGGGTCCACGAGCAGTACTTC
.,TRBV7-8,TRBJ1-5,once,CASSFWGHIGNQPQHF,TGTGCCAGCAGCTTTTGGGGCCATATTGGCAATCAGCCCCAGCATTTT
TRBD1,TRBV4-2,TRBJ1-1,once,CASSQDPDRGPSPTEAFF,TGTGCCAGCAGCCAAGACCCGGACAGGGGGCCCTCCCCCACTGAAGCTTTCTTT